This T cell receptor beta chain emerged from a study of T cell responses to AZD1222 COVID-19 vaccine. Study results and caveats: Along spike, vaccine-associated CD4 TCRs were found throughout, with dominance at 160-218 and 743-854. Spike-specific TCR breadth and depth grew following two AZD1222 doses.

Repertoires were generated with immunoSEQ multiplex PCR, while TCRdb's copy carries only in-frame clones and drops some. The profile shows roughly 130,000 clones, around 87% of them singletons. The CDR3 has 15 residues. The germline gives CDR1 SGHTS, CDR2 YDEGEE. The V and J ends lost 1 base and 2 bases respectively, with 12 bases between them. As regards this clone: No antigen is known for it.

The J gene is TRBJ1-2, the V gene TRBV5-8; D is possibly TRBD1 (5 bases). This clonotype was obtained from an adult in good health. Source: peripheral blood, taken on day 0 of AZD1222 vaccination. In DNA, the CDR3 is TGTGCCAGCAGCTTGCGCTTGAGGGGCAACTATGGCTACACCTTC. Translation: CASSLRLRGNYGYTF.